This record covers a single TCR beta chain. Its antigen remains unidentified. No DNA is shown, since the ends of the CDR3 on it are uncertain; the CDR3 is the one TCRdb lists. Authors of the study amplified TCR beta CDR3 regions from RNA transcripts. The TCR CDR3 was amplified in a first-round RT-PCR using the HTBI primer set. TCRdb re-called the multiplex PCR reads with MiXCR, one entry per CDR3 protein. This sample has about 46,000 distinct CDR3 sequences, with over 45% found just once. The germline V gene has CDR1 SEHNR and CDR2 FQNEAQ (reference sequence). The CDR3 extends over 20 residues, inclusive of both ends. This entry is derived from a study of T cells in Graves' hyperthyroidism and ophthalmopathy. Study-level findings and limits: The model's output predicted ophthalmopathy at a median of roughly seven months prior to onset. By a 13 V-J model, ophthalmopathy was set apart from stable hyperthyroidism.

The chain employs TRBV7-9 and TRBJ2-6; TRBD1, the table's D call, was not compared with the DNA. The specimen sequenced was peripheral blood or thyroid tissue (not recorded which). The receptor was isolated from a woman aged 50 to 60 with Graves' hyperthyroidism. This CDR3 is CASGRSQGYTFGSGTNVLTF.